These 24 T cell receptor beta chains originate from one sample sequenced in a study of T cell clones after liver transplantation. Assay used: immunoSEQ multiplex PCR; TCRdb lists only in-frame clones, some missing. Of about 80,000 clones detected, roughly 80% appear once; the ten largest clones hold around 0.5%. Sequenced material: CD4+ T cells from blood, taken approximately 3.5 years after liver transplant. These receptors came from a human patient who received a liver transplant. The T cells may partly be graft donor cells.

V is TRBV30 and J is TRBJ1-3; tentatively, D is TRBD1 (6 bases). CDR3 length: 14 amino acids. CDR1 and CDR2 from the germline V gene are GTSNPN and SVGIG (reference sequence). The V and J ends lost 3 bases and 0 bases respectively, with 9 bases between them. In nucleotides, the CDR3 is TGTGCCTGGAGAGTACAGGGCTCTGGAAACACCATATATTTT. It codes for CAWRVQGSGNTIYF.

This clone was detected only a few times. The chain carries TRBV5-1 and TRBJ1-1, with D unresolved. The ends were cut back, 4 bases at V and 2 bases at J, with 12 bases in the middle. CDR3 length: 14 residues. The germline gives CDR1 SGHRS, CDR2 YFSETQ. CDR3 nucleotides: TGCGCCAGCAGCCCCGAGGGCAGAAACACTGAAGCTTTCTTT. It codes for CASSPEGRNTEAFF. The full variable domain, rest sourced from reference TRBV5-1 and TRBJ1-1, is KAGVTQTPRYLIKTRGQQVTLSCSPISGHRSVSWYQQTPGQGLQFLFEYFSETQRNKGNFPGRFSGRQFSNSRSEMNVSTLELGDSALYLCASSPEGRNTEAFFGQGTRLTVV.

This clone was detected once. The chain couples TRBV7-2 to TRBJ2-7, with 10 bases lining up with TRBD2. With 0 bases clipped from V and 0 bases from J, the junction kept 5 bases outside the gene matches. CDR3 length: 17 residues. Germline V gene data show CDR1 as SGHTA and CDR2 as FQGNSA. This CDR3 is CASSLAGGTSVSYEQYF. The CDR3 region has the DNA TGTGCCAGCAGCTTAGCGGGAGGGACTAGCGTCTCCTACGAGCAGTACTTC.

The chain combines TRBV5-1 with TRBJ1-4; D is uncertain. This CDR3 has 15 amino acids. Germline CDR1 SGHRS, CDR2 YFSETQ. Trimming removed 1 base from V and 8 bases from J, with 15 bases in between. CDR3 sequence: CASSLTASSHEKLFF. The CDR3 DNA reads TGCGCCAGCAGCTTGACAGCGAGCTCCCACGAAAAACTGTTTTTT.

This chain joins TRBV28 and TRBJ1-4; no definite D call. The V end was cut by 7 bases, the J end by 5 bases, with 17 bases between. This CDR3 contains 15 residues. CDR1 MDHEN and CDR2 SYDVKM come from the germline V gene. The CDR3 region has the DNA TGTGCCAGCACCTCCCCTCAGGACCTAAATGAAAAACTGTTTTTT. Translation: CASTSPQDLNEKLFF.

The chain carries TRBV19 and TRBJ1-1, with a tentative D call TRBD1 (6 bases). Per the germline V gene, CDR1 is LNHDA and CDR2 is SQIVND (reference sequence). This CDR3 has 16 amino acids. The germline V and J ends were trimmed by 5 bases and 5 bases, with 21 bases remaining between them. This CDR3 reads CASSFLQGGGQTEAFF. The CDR3 nucleotides are TGTGCCAGTAGTTTCCTACAGGGAGGGGGACAAACTGAAGCTTTCTTT.

The genes are TRBV7-2 and TRBJ2-2; 7 bases align to TRBD2. Germline CDR1 reads SGHTA; CDR2 reads FQGNSA. With V trimmed by 7 bases and J by 5 bases, 13 bases remained unmatched. The CDR3 has 16 residues. The CDR3 region has the DNA TGTGCCAGCATCAAGGGGTGGGAGGGACGGACCGGGGAGCTGTTTTTT. Residues: CASIKGWEGRTGELFF.

The chain is built from TRBV28 and TRBJ2-1; 8 bases are a match to TRBD1. Germline V gene lookup returns CDR1 MDHEN and CDR2 SYDVKM. The CDR3 contains 17 residues. The J segment lost 7 bases and the V segment lost 5 bases, leaving 16 bases of the junction unmatched. CDR3 DNA: TGTGCCAGCAGTCCGGACAGGGAATTTCTATTGCGGAATGAGCAGTTCTTC. Its protein product is CASSPDREFLLRNEQFF.

This sequence joins TRBV5-7 and TRBJ2-7, with D hard to call. TRBV5-7 is an ORF, and what it does is uncertain. V lost 0 bases, J lost 1 base, and 8 bases lay in between. The CDR3 length is 14 residues. CDR3 region: CASSLGPSSYEQYF. The DNA for the CDR3 is TGTGCCAGCAGCTTGGGACCCTCGTCCTACGAGCAGTACTTC.

The gene calls are TRBV10-3 and TRBJ1-3; unclear D gene. Deletions cut 6 bases from V and 0 bases from J, with 15 bases between. The CDR3 runs 16 residues. Germline CDR1 reads ENHRY; CDR2 reads SYGVKD. DNA for the CDR3: TGTGCCATCAGGGGGTGGGAAGTCTTCTCTGGAAACACCATATATTTT. It is translated as CAIRGWEVFSGNTIYF.

This clone was detected only a few times. This same CDR3 is encoded by further DNA sequences in the sample. The gene calls are TRBV18 and TRBJ1-1, with D possibly matching TRBD1 (5 bases). Trimming shortened V by 2 bases and J by 1 base, and 5 bases separated the two germline ends. The CDR3 contains 13 residues. Per the germline V gene, CDR1 is KGHSH and CDR2 is LQKENI. The CDR3 region is CASSPGGNTEAFF. For the CDR3, the DNA is TGTGCCAGCTCACCAGGGGGGAACACTGAAGCTTTCTTT.

The V and J genes are TRBV30 and TRBJ1-1, with D possibly matching TRBD1 (6 bases). V shed 1 base and J shed 2 bases, with 23 bases lying between them. Germline loops: CDR1 GTSNPN, CDR2 SVGIG (reference sequence). This CDR3 is built from 18 residues. As DNA, the CDR3 is TGTGCCTGGAGTGCGCTCAGGGGAGGGTATACGTTTAACACTGAAGCTTTCTTT. Amino acids: CAWSALRGGYTFNTEAFF.

In regard to this clone: The sample carries other DNA sequences with the same CDR3. The chain couples TRBV9 to TRBJ2-3; D uncertain. Germline CDR1 is SGDLS and CDR2 is YYNGEE. The V and J ends lost 1 base and 6 bases respectively, with 6 bases between them. This CDR3 contains 12 residues. Here the CDR3 reads CASSVLSDTQYF. In DNA, the CDR3 is TGTGCCAGCAGCGTACTCAGTGATACGCAGTATTTT.

The V call is TRBV2, the J call TRBJ1-5; D remains unclear. The CDR3 length is 13 residues. CDR1 and CDR2 from the germline V gene are SNHLY and FYNNEI. Trimming took off 10 bases at V and 4 bases at J, with 14 bases between the two ends. The chain's CDR3 is CATKTETNQPQHF. The CDR3 DNA reads TGTGCCACTAAGACGGAGACGAATCAGCCCCAGCATTTT.

The rearrangement joins TRBV7-2 to TRBJ2-7; D is perhaps TRBD2 (6 bases). Trimming removed 1 base at V and 0 bases at J, with 10 bases between. The CDR3 extends over 15 amino acids. Germline values: CDR1 SGHTA, CDR2 FQGNSA. CDR3 protein: CASSLGRASSYEQYF. DNA of the CDR3: TGTGCCAGCAGCTTAGGGAGGGCAAGCTCCTACGAGCAGTACTTC. The variable domain in full, completed from reference TRBV7-2 and TRBJ2-7, reads GAGVSQSPSNKVTEKGKDVELRCDPISGHTALYWYRQSLGQGLEFLIYFQGNSAPDKSGLPSDRFSAERTGGSVSTLTIQRTQQEDSAVYLCASSLGRASSYEQYFGPGTRLTVT.

In its sample, this clone was seen a few times. The gene calls are TRBV18 and TRBJ2-7; 10 bases are shared with TRBD2. This CDR3 region has 17 residues. V was pared by 6 bases and J by 3 bases, with 14 bases of the junction left unmatched. The germline V gene encodes CDR1 KGHSH and CDR2 LQKENI. The DNA of the CDR3 is TGTGCCAGCTCTCTATACTCAGGACTAGCGGAGGTCTACGAGCAGTACTTC. Translation gives CASSLYSGLAEVYEQYF.

The chain combines TRBV18 with TRBJ1-5, with 8 bases aligning to TRBD1. The V gene end was trimmed by 3 bases and the J gene end by 6 bases; junction bases not matched to a gene: 7. CDR3 length equals 15 residues. CDR1 is KGHSH, CDR2 LQKENI, per germline. For the CDR3, the DNA is TGTGCCAGCTCACCTGACAGGACAGGGCCTCAGCCCCAGCATTTT. It yields the protein CASSPDRTGPQPQHF. Filled out from reference TRBV18 and TRBJ1-5, the complete variable domain reads NAGVMQNPRHLVRRRGQEARLRCSPMKGHSHVYWYRQLPEEGLKFMVYLQKENIIDESGMPKERFSAEFPKEGPSILRIQQVVRGDSAAYFCASSPDRTGPQPQHFGDGTRLSIL.

V is TRBV27 and J is TRBJ1-2; 8 bases line up with TRBD1. V gave up 3 bases and J gave up 6 bases; unmatched junction bases: 12. Germline V lookup: CDR1 MNHEY, CDR2 SMNVEV (reference sequence). CDR3 length: 16 amino acids. CDR3 sequence reads: CASSFRPDREVHGYTF. As DNA, the CDR3 is TGTGCCAGCAGTTTCCGCCCGGACAGGGAGGTCCATGGCTACACCTTC.

This clone was detected only once. The genes are TRBV5-1 and TRBJ2-5; 9 bases are shared with TRBD1. Germline-derived CDR1 and CDR2 are SGHRS and YFSETQ. J was trimmed by 4 bases and V by 2 bases; bases with no gene match: 3. This CDR3 contains 14 residues. The CDR3 sequence is CASSFNRGPETQYF. In DNA form, the CDR3 reads TGCGCCAGCAGCTTCAACAGGGGGCCAGAGACCCAGTACTTC. The full variable domain, rest sourced from reference TRBV5-1 and TRBJ2-5, is KAGVTQTPRYLIKTRGQQVTLSCSPISGHRSVSWYQQTPGQGLQFLFEYFSETQRNKGNFPGRFSGRQFSNSRSEMNVSTLELGDSALYLCASSFNRGPETQYFGPGTRLLVL.

This chain uses TRBV7-3 with TRBJ1-2, with D perhaps matching TRBD1 (5 bases). The CDR3 runs to 14 residues. V gave up 2 bases and J gave up 4 bases, with 11 bases separating them. Germline V gene sequence: CDR1 SGHTA, CDR2 FQGTGA. CDR3: CASSLGTAVYGYTF. The CDR3 DNA is TGTGCCAGCAGCTTAGGGACCGCCGTCTATGGCTACACCTTC.

V and J are TRBV6-6 and TRBJ1-2, with 8 bases lining up with TRBD1. V lost 6 bases and J lost 2; bases outside the gene matches: 11. Germline loops: CDR1 MNHNY, CDR2 SVGAGI (reference sequence). The CDR3 contains 16 residues. CDR3: CASSFVRDRQNYGYTF. DNA for the CDR3: TGTGCCAGCAGCTTCGTCCGGGACAGGCAAAACTATGGCTACACCTTC.

J is TRBJ2-3 and V is TRBV5-1; D not resolved. V lost 5 bases to trimming and J lost 4 bases, with 14 bases between them. This CDR3 comprises 14 residues. Germline lookup yields CDR1 SGHRS and CDR2 YFSETQ. CDR3 protein: CASSLEHSADTQYF. The CDR3 nucleotides are TGCGCCAGCAGTCTTGAGCACAGCGCAGATACGCAGTATTTT.

This clone was seen more than once but under ten times. V and J are TRBV27 and TRBJ1-5; 8 nucleotides match TRBD1. The CDR3 is made up of 16 amino acids. J gave up 7 bases and V 10 bases, and 18 bases lay outside the gene matches. Per the germline V gene, CDR1 is MNHEY and CDR2 is SMNVEV (reference sequence). CDR3 in DNA: TGTGCCAACGTCCGGACAGGGACCCCGGTCAAGCAGCCCCAGCATTTT. It is translated as CANVRTGTPVKQPQHF.

This clone has only a few counts. The chain links TRBV2 to TRBJ1-3; D ambiguous. Germline-derived CDR1 and CDR2 are SNHLY and FYNNEI. This CDR3 region has 14 residues. Trimming removed 1 base at V and 3 bases at J, with 7 bases between. DNA for the CDR3: TGTGCCAGCAGTGAAGTGGGCAGTGGAAACACCATATATTTT. Translating gives CASSEVGSGNTIYF.